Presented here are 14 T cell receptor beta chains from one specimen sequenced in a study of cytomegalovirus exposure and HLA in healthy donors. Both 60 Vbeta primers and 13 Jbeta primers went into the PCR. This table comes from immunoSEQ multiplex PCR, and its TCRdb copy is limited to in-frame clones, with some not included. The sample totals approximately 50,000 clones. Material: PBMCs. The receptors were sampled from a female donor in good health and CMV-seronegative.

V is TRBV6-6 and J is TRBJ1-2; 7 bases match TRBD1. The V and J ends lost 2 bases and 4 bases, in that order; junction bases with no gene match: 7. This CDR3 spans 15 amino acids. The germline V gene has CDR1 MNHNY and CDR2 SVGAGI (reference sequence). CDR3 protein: CASSYSQGGSYGYTF. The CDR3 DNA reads TGTGCCAGCAGTTACAGCCAGGGGGGCTCCTATGGCTACACCTTC.

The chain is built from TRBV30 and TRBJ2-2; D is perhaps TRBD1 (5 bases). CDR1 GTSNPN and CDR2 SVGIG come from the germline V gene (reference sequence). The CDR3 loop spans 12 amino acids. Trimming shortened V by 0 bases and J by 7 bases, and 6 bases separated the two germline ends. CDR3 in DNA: TGTGCCTGGAGTGTAGGGGTCGGGGAGCTGTTTTTT. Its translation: CAWSVGVGELFF.

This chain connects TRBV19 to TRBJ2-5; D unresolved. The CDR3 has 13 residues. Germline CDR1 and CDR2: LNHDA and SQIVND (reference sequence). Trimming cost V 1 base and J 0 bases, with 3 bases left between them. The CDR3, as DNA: TGTGCCAGTAGTATAGGTAACCAAGAGACCCAGTACTTC. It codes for CASSIGNQETQYF. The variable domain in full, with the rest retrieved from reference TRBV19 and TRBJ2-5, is DGGITQSPKYLFRKEGQNVTLSCEQNLNHDAMYWYRQDPGQGLRLIYYSQIVNDFQKGDIAEGYSVSREKKESFPLTVTSAQKNPTAFYLCASSIGNQETQYFGPGTRLLVL.

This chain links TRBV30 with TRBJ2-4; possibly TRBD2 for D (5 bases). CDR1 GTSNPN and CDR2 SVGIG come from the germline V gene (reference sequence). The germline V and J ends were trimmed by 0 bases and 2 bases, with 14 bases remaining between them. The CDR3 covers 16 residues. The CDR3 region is CAWSVLARSPKNIQYF. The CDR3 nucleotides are TGTGCCTGGAGTGTTCTAGCCAGATCCCCCAAAAACATTCAGTACTTC.

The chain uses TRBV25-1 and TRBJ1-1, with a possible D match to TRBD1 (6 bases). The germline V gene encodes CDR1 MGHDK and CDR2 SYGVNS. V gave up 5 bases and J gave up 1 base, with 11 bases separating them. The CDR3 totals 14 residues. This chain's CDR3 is CASSRGQTNTEAFF. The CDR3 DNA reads TGTGCCAGCAGTCGCGGACAGACGAACACTGAAGCTTTCTTT.

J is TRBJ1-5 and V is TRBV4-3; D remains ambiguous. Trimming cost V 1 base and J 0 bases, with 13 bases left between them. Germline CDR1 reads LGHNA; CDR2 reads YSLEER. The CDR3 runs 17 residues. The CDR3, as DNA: TGCGCCAGCAGCCAAGGTCACCCCCCAGTTAGCAATCAGCCCCAGCATTTT. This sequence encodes CASSQGHPPVSNQPQHF.

The CDR3, as DNA: TGTGCCAGCAGTTCGGGACAGGCAGCTTTCTTT. Protein product: CASSSGQAAFF. This chain links TRBV27 with TRBJ1-1, with 8 positions matching TRBD1. This CDR3 comprises 11 residues. Per the germline V gene, CDR1 is MNHEY and CDR2 is SMNVEV (reference sequence). V lost 4 bases, J lost 10 bases, and 2 bases stayed unmatched.

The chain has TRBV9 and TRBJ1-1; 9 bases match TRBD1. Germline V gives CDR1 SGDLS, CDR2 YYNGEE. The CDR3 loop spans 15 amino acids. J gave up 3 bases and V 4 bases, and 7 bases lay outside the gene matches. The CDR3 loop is CASSPTWDRDTEAFF. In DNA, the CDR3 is TGTGCCAGCAGCCCAACCTGGGACAGGGACACTGAAGCTTTCTTT.

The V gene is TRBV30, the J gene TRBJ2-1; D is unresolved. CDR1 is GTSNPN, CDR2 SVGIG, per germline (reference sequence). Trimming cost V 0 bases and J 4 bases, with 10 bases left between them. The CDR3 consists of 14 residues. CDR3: CAWSVGLTYNEQFF. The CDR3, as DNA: TGTGCCTGGAGTGTAGGCTTGACTTACAATGAGCAGTTCTTC. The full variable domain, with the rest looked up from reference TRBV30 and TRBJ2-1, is SQTIHQWPATLVQPVGSPLSLECTVEGTSNPNLYWYRQAAGRGLQLLFYSVGIGQISSEVPQNLSASRPQDRQFILSSKKLLLSDSGFYLCAWSVGLTYNEQFFGPGTRLTVL.

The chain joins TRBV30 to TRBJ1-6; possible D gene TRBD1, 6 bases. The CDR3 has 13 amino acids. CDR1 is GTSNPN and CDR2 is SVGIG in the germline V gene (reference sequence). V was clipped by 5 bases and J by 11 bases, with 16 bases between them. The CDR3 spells CAWSPGGRPPLHF. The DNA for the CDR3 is TGTGCCTGGTCCCCCGGGGGGCGTCCACCCCTCCACTTT.

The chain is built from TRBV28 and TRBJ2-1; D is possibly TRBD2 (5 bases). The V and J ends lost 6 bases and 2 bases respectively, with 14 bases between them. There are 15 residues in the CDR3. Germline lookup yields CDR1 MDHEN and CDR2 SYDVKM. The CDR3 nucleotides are TGTGCCAGCAGCCCCCAGCGGCGGGCCTACAATGAGCAGTTCTTC. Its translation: CASSPQRRAYNEQFF.

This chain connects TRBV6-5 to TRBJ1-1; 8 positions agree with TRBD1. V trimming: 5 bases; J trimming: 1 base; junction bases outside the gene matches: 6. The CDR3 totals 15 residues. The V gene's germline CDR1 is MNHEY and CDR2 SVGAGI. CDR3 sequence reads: CASSRPGQGNTEAFF. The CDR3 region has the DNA TGTGCCAGCAGTAGACCTGGACAGGGGAACACTGAAGCTTTCTTT.

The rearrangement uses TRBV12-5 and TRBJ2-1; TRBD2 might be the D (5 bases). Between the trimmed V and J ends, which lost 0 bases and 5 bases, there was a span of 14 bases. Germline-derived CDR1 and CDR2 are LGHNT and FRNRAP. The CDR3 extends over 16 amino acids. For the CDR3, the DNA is TGTGCTAGTGGTTTGGTACGGTCCCTAGCCAACAATGAGCAGTTCTTC. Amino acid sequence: CASGLVRSLANNEQFF.

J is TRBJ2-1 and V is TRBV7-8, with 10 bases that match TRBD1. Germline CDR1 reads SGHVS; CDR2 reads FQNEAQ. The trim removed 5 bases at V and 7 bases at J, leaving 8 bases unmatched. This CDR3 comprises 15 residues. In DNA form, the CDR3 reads TGTGCCAGCAGCGAAACCGGGACAGGGGAAAATGAGCAGTTCTTC. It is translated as CASSETGTGENEQFF. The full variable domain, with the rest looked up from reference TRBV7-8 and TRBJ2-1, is GAGVSQSPRYKVAKRGQDVALRCDPISGHVSLFWYQQALGQGPEFLTYFQNEAQLDKSGLPSDRFFAERPEGSVSTLKIQRTQQEDSAVYLCASSETGTGENEQFFGPGTRLTVL.